This record covers a single T cell receptor (beta chain). The record originates from a study of shared clonotypes between healthy human individuals. The repertoire was sequenced with immunoSEQ multiplex PCR; TCRdb's copy has only in-frame clones and lacks some. The data contain 2,500,000 or so clones, about 90% of them seen just once; the ten biggest clones take up 0.37%. Source material: naive CD4+ T cells from PBMCs. Described subset: CD45RA+ positively selected. The sequence was obtained from a man aged 18 to 29 in good health. Some clones in this sample may be carry-over from other donors' samples.

CDR3 sequence (DNA): TGTGCCAGCAGCCCCCGAGGACTAGCGGGAGGACCCTACGAGCAGTACTTC. Translation: CASSPRGLAGGPYEQYF. The chain combines TRBV21-1 with TRBJ2-7; no check of the table's D call, TRBD2, against the DNA was made. TRBV21-1 is a documented pseudogene. This CDR3 contains 17 residues.